Below, 22 T cell receptor beta chains from the same sample are listed, as sequenced in a study of T cells expressing NK-cell markers. Using the 5' RACE reads, TCRdb records one entry per CDR3 protein without DNA. With roughly 160,000 distinct CDR3 sequences in the sample, the ten largest clones hold 20%. The sequencing input was blood T cells: a sorted CD56 or NKG2C T cell subset, CD4+ or CD8+ T cells, or bulk PBMC T cells (not recorded which). Receptor source: a man aged 18 to 69 in good health.

The V and J genes are TRBV7-3 and TRBJ1-2; TCRdb's D call, TRBD1, is unchecked because there is no DNA. This CDR3 has 15 amino acids. CDR1 is SGHTA, CDR2 FQGTGA, per germline. The CDR3: CASSAYGGTGDGYTF.

The chain joins TRBV7-2 to TRBJ2-3; TCRdb gives TRBD1 as the D gene, but with no DNA this cannot be confirmed. The V gene's germline CDR1 is SGHTA and CDR2 FQGNSA. This CDR3 contains 15 residues. The CDR3 here is CATAAGTLYTDTQYF.

The chain uses TRBV5-6 and TRBJ1-6; TCRdb's assignment of TRBD1 cannot be checked, as there is no DNA. CDR3 size: 14 residues. Per germline, CDR1 SGHDT and CDR2 YYEEEE. Here the CDR3 reads CASSYDRADSPLHF.

This sequence joins TRBV6-1 and TRBJ2-1. The CDR3 is made up of 16 amino acids. CDR1 MNHNS and CDR2 SASEGT come from the germline V gene. This CDR3 reads CASSARESSSYNEQFF.

V and J are TRBV5-1 and TRBJ1-2; TCRdb's D call, TRBD1, is unchecked because there is no DNA. This CDR3 is built from 14 residues. The V gene's germline CDR1 is SGHRS and CDR2 YFSETQ. The CDR3 spells CASSAGQGASGYTF.

J is TRBJ2-1 and V is TRBV5-1; TCRdb designates TRBD1, a call that cannot be tested without DNA. In germline, CDR1 is SGHRS, CDR2 YFSETQ. This CDR3 has 14 residues. The CDR3 loop is CASSLKSGVDEQFF.

The V call is TRBV29-1, the J call TRBJ2-1; absent DNA, TCRdb's TRBD2 call cannot be checked. The CDR3 is 16 amino acids. Germline CDR1 and CDR2: SQVTM and ANQGSEA. CDR3 loop: CSVDGTSGGSYNEQFF.

This rearrangement joins TRBV30 to TRBJ2-7; TCRdb gives TRBD1 as the D gene, but with no DNA this cannot be confirmed. The CDR3 totals 13 residues. The germline CDR1 and CDR2 sequences are GTSNPN and SVGIG (reference sequence). The CDR3 sequence is CAWSLGQGYEQYF.

The rearrangement links TRBV7-8 to TRBJ2-4; TCRdb calls TRBD1, which cannot be checked without DNA. CDR1 is SGHVS and CDR2 is FQNEAQ in the germline V gene. The CDR3 length is 13 residues. CDR3 loop: CASSLGGENIQYF. The full variable domain, rest sourced from reference TRBV7-8 and TRBJ2-4, is GAGVSQSPRYKVAKRGQDVALRCDPISGHVSLFWYQQALGQGPEFLTYFQNEAQLDKSGLPSDRFFAERPEGSVSTLKIQRTQQEDSAVYLCASSLGGENIQYFGAGTRLSVL.

V gene TRBV7-8 combines with J gene TRBJ2-5. The CDR3 runs to 15 residues. Germline loops: CDR1 SGHVS, CDR2 FQNEAQ. The CDR3 here is CASSSLGKYQETQYF.

The V gene is TRBV4-1, the J gene TRBJ2-2. This CDR3 has 14 amino acids. Germline CDR1 reads MGHRA; CDR2 reads YSYEKL. The chain's CDR3 is CASSQDERGGELFF.

This chain connects TRBV7-3 to TRBJ2-3. Germline-derived CDR1 and CDR2 are SGHTA and FQGTGA. This CDR3 is built from 16 residues. The CDR3 reads CASSLTSTGSTDTQYF.

The chain has TRBV3-1 and TRBJ1-1; TCRdb's assignment of TRBD1 cannot be checked, as there is no DNA. The CDR3 is 16 amino acids. CDR1 and CDR2 (germline): LGHDT, YNNKEL (reference sequence). This CDR3 reads CASSQDRGTGASEAFF.

The chain couples TRBV29-1 to TRBJ2-7; TCRdb selects TRBD1, and the lack of DNA leaves this call unchecked. Germline loops: CDR1 SQVTM, CDR2 ANQGSEA. This CDR3 spans 16 amino acids. The CDR3 protein is CSVAQALGQGINEQYF.

The chain has TRBV6-5 and TRBJ1-5; TCRdb indicates TRBD1, and absent DNA this call remains unverified. In germline, CDR1 is MNHEY, CDR2 SVGAGI. The CDR3 consists of 15 residues. CDR3 protein: CASSYWDRGREPQHF.

V and J are TRBV9 and TRBJ2-1. The CDR3 spans 13 residues. CDR1 and CDR2 from the germline V gene are SGDLS and YYNGEE. The CDR3 loop reads CASSVVGYGEQFF.

This sequence joins TRBV28 and TRBJ2-7; TCRdb proposes TRBD2, but this gene call is untestable without DNA. This CDR3 has 13 amino acids. Germline CDR1 reads MDHEN; CDR2 reads SYDVKM. The CDR3 is CASSLSSREEQYF.

CDR3 protein: CASTRDRDYEQYF. The rearrangement uses TRBV28 and TRBJ2-7; TCRdb lists TRBD1, though no DNA is available to test this call. CDR1 is MDHEN, CDR2 SYDVKM, per germline. There are 13 residues in the CDR3.

The rearrangement uses TRBV3-1 and TRBJ2-7; the TRBD1 assignment by TCRdb is unverifiable without DNA. Germline values: CDR1 LGHDT, CDR2 YNNKEL (reference sequence). The CDR3 is made up of 16 amino acids. The CDR3 here is CASSPGWGTDAYEQYF.

V gene TRBV5-1 combines with J gene TRBJ2-7. There are 14 residues in the CDR3. The germline V gene has CDR1 SGHRS and CDR2 YFSETQ. CDR3 residues: CASRYGGSSYEQYF.

This sequence joins TRBV29-1 and TRBJ2-7; TCRdb selects TRBD1, and the lack of DNA leaves this call unchecked. Per the germline V gene, CDR1 is SQVTM and CDR2 is ANQGSEA. The CDR3 is made up of 13 amino acids. The CDR3: CSVEWAGHYEQYF.

The genes are TRBV9 and TRBJ2-7; TCRdb returns TRBD2, unconfirmable since there is no DNA. Looked up from germline, CDR1 is SGDLS and CDR2 is YYNGEE. The CDR3 consists of 12 residues. Here the CDR3 reads CASNRGGNEQYF. Full variable domain (remainder filled in from reference TRBV9 and TRBJ2-7): DSGVTQTPKHLITATGQRVTLRCSPRSGDLSVYWYQQSLDQGLQFLIQYYNGEERAKGNILERFSAQQFPDLHSELNLSSLELGDSALYFCASNRGGNEQYFGPGTRLTVT.